This T cell receptor (beta chain) was identified in a study of cytomegalovirus exposure and HLA in healthy donors. The CDR3 has 15 amino acids. The V gene end was trimmed by 2 bases and the J gene end by 5 bases; junction bases not matched to a gene: 4. From germline, CDR1 is LNHNV and CDR2 YYDKDF (reference sequence). Primers included in the PCR were 60 Vbeta and 13 Jbeta primers. The assay was immunoSEQ multiplex PCR, and TCRdb's table has in-frame clones only and misses some. Of around 91,000 clones detected, roughly 83% appear once; the ten largest clones hold 2% to 2.5%. The chain combines TRBV15 with TRBJ1-4; TRBD1 matches 8 bases. The TCR originated in a young man in good health and CMV-seronegative. Sequences were obtained from PBMCs. The CDR3 nucleotides read TGTGCCACCAGCAGACGGACAGGGTCAAATGAAAAACTGTTTTTT. Amino acid sequence: CATSRRTGSNEKLFF.